Here is one T cell receptor (beta chain) with its context. The target antigen is unknown. The table came from immunoSEQ multiplex PCR; TCRdb's copy has only in-frame clones and leaves some out. The sample has 100,000 to 150,000 clones; more than 75% are singletons. The data stem from a study of T cell responses to AZD1222 COVID-19 vaccine. The V end lost 6 bases, the J end lost 10 bases, and 13 bases lay between the germline ends. Germline CDR1 and CDR2: SNHLY and FYNNEI. CDR3 length: 13 amino acids. Study results and caveats: With dominance at 160-218 and 743-854, vaccine-associated CD4 TCRs spanned spike.

V usage is TRBV2 and J usage is TRBJ1-6; a weak D match, TRBD1 (5 bases). The input for sequencing was peripheral blood, taken 28 days after the second AZD1222 dose. This TCR came from an adult who received the AZD1222 COVID-19 vaccine. For the CDR3, the DNA is TGTGCCAGCAGGCCGGGGGGGGACTCACCCCTCCACTTT. Its translation is CASRPGGDSPLHF.